A single sample is the source of the 13 T cell receptor beta chains below, sequenced in a study of beta chain features in type 1 diabetes. Expressed TCRB transcripts were sequenced, since all the RNA that had been isolated was reverse transcribed. Using immunoSEQ multiplex PCR, the repertoire was profiled, and TCRdb retains in-frame clones only, with some absent. The table has approximately 470,000 clones, roughly 31% seen once. Sample: naive CD4+ T cells from blood. The receptor source for this set is a man between 18 and 29 years old in good health.

The chain combines TRBV28 with TRBJ2-3; 8 bases fit TRBD2. V lost 6 bases and J lost 2; bases outside the gene matches: 7. In germline, CDR1 is MDHEN, CDR2 SYDVKM. The CDR3 has 15 residues. The CDR3 is CASRIAGLLTDTQYF. The CDR3 DNA reads TGTGCCAGCAGAATAGCGGGGCTCCTCACAGATACGCAGTATTTT.

In its sample, this clone was seen a few times. The V and J genes are TRBV29-1 and TRBJ2-5, with no clear D. There are 13 residues in the CDR3. Germline CDR1 is SQVTM and CDR2 is ANQGSEA. V dropped 0 bases and J dropped 5 bases, with 10 bases sitting between them. The CDR3 region has the DNA TGCAGCGTTGAAGAGTCTGCCCTTGAGACCCAGTACTTC. This gives the protein CSVEESALETQYF.

The chain couples TRBV30 to TRBJ1-2; D is uncertain. The V and J ends lost 3 bases and 8 bases respectively, with 16 bases between them. The CDR3 consists of 13 residues. Germline V gene lookup returns CDR1 GTSNPN and CDR2 SVGIG (reference sequence). The CDR3 loop reads CAWSVDLGAGYTF. Here the CDR3 DNA reads TGTGCCTGGAGCGTGGACCTAGGAGCCGGCTACACCTTC. The complete variable domain, with remaining parts taken from reference TRBV30 and TRBJ1-2, reads SQTIHQWPATLVQPVGSPLSLECTVEGTSNPNLYWYRQAAGRGLQLLFYSVGIGQISSEVPQNLSASRPQDRQFILSSKKLLLSDSGFYLCAWSVDLGAGYTFGSGTRLTVV.

This clone turned up a few times. Here the CDR3 DNA reads TGCAGCGTTGACCGGGACAGGGCATTCTCCTACAATGAGCAGTTCTTC. It yields the protein CSVDRDRAFSYNEQFF. This chain joins TRBV29-1 and TRBJ2-1, with 9 bases matching TRBD1. The CDR3 length is 16 residues. The ends lost 3 bases at V and 0 bases at J; junction bases unmatched: 6. Germline V gives CDR1 SQVTM, CDR2 ANQGSEA.

This clone has a handful of counts. CDR3 in DNA: TGTGCCAGCAGCGTCTTGGCGGAGACCACAGATACGCAGTATTTT. This gives the protein CASSVLAETTDTQYF. J is TRBJ2-3 and V is TRBV2, with D unresolved. With 6 bases removed from V and 2 bases from J, the gap between germline ends came to 15 bases. The germline V gene encodes CDR1 SNHLY and CDR2 FYNNEI. The CDR3 has 15 residues.

This clone has only a few counts. The chain has TRBV29-1 and TRBJ2-1; unclear D gene. CDR3 length equals 13 residues. Per germline, CDR1 SQVTM and CDR2 ANQGSEA. V was clipped by 4 bases and J by 1 base, with 8 bases between them. The CDR3 bases are TGCAGCGTTGTGGACGGTTCCTACAATGAGCAGTTCTTC. It yields the protein CSVVDGSYNEQFF.

The chain recombines TRBV7-9 with TRBJ2-3; tentatively, D is TRBD2 (6 bases). The V end lost 8 bases, the J end lost 0 bases, and 9 bases lay between the germline ends. CDR1 and CDR2 from the germline V gene are SEHNR and FQNEAQ (reference sequence). The length of the CDR3 is 13 residues. CDR3 sequence: CASAGRSTDTQYF. The CDR3 DNA sequence: TGTGCCAGCGCGGGGCGGAGCACAGATACGCAGTATTTT. The full variable domain, with the rest looked up from reference TRBV7-9 and TRBJ2-3, is DTGVSQNPRHKITKRGQNVTFRCDPISEHNRLYWYRQTLGQGPEFLTYFQNEAQLEKSRLLSDRFSAERPKGSFSTLEIQRTEQGDSAMYLCASAGRSTDTQYFGPGTRLTVL.

The table lists this clone with a few counts. The rearrangement joins TRBV30 to TRBJ2-1; 11 bases are a match to TRBD2. J was trimmed by 6 bases and V by 2 bases; bases with no gene match: 6. The CDR3 extends over 15 amino acids. Germline CDR1 is GTSNPN and CDR2 is SVGIG (reference sequence). This CDR3 reads CAWSPLAGGLNEQFF. The CDR3 DNA reads TGTGCCTGGAGTCCCCTAGCGGGAGGCCTCAATGAGCAGTTCTTC.

The rearrangement joins TRBV27 to TRBJ2-7; no clear D. This CDR3 is 11 amino acids long. Germline lookup yields CDR1 MNHEY and CDR2 SMNVEV (reference sequence). The V gene lost 5 bases and the J gene lost 5 bases, with 7 bases spanning the gap. CDR3 bases: TGTGCCAGCAGTCTCCGGGACGAGCAGTACTTC. Encoded protein: CASSLRDEQYF.

In its sample, this clone was seen a few times. J is TRBJ2-4 and V is TRBV6-5; TRBD1 agrees at 7 bases. Trimming cost V 6 bases and J 5 bases; bases outside gene matches: 4. The CDR3 is made up of 13 amino acids. Looked up from germline, CDR1 is MNHEY and CDR2 is SVGAGI. Here the CDR3 reads CASRRDSQNIQYF. The CDR3 DNA is TGTGCCAGCAGGAGGGACAGTCAAAACATTCAGTACTTC.

With regard to this clone: The sample holds other DNA sequences that translate to the same CDR3. The chain is built from TRBV6-5 and TRBJ2-3; D is unclear. The germline V gene encodes CDR1 MNHEY and CDR2 SVGAGI. V shed 6 bases and J shed 1 base, with 11 bases lying between them. CDR3 length: 14 amino acids. CDR3 DNA: TGTGCCAGCAGCCGCGGCCAGGGCACAGATACGCAGTATTTT. Residues: CASSRGQGTDTQYF.

This clone was seen only a few times. This chain uses TRBV29-1 with TRBJ1-2, with TRBD1 matching over 7 bases. Losses at the gene ends were 5 bases for V and 3 bases for J; bases not matched to a gene: 6. CDR1 is SQVTM, CDR2 ANQGSEA, per germline. The CDR3 runs to 13 residues. CDR3 nucleotides: TGCAGCGTTTCGACAGGGACCTACTATGGCTACACCTTC. Encoded protein: CSVSTGTYYGYTF.

The V call is TRBV28, the J call TRBJ2-7; D might be TRBD2 (5 bases). The CDR3 runs 15 residues. Germline V gene lookup returns CDR1 MDHEN and CDR2 SYDVKM. The germline V and J ends were trimmed by 6 bases and 10 bases, with 25 bases remaining between them. For the CDR3, the DNA is TGTGCCAGCAGCTCCAGCGGAGCAGGTATATCCAGCCAGTACTTC. Translated, it gives CASSSSGAGISSQYF.